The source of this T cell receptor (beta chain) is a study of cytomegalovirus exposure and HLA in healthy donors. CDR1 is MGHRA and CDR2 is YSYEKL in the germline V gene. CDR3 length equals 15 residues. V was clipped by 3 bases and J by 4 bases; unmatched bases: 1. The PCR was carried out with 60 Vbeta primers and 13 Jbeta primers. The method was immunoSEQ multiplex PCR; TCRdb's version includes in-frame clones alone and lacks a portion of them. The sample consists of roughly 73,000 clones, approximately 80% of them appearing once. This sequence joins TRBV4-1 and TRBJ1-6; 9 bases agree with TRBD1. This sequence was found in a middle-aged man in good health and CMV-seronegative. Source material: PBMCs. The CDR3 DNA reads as TGCGCCAGCAGCCATGGACAGGGGTATAATTCACCCCTCCACTTT. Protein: CASSHGQGYNSPLHF.